This T cell receptor (beta chain) was recorded in a study of low-dose radiotherapy and immunotherapy resistance in tumors. Study-level information: Both drugs were delivered intravenously to patients (nivolumab 240 mg every two weeks and ipilimumab 1 mg/kg every six weeks). Intravenously given cyclophosphamide 200 mg/m2 followed a two-week schedule that placed each dose one day before radiation and immunotherapy.

The CDR3 runs to 15 residues. The V gene end was trimmed by 4 bases and the J gene end by 6 bases; junction bases not matched to a gene: 8. Germline lookup yields CDR1 KGHDR and CDR2 SFDVKD. TRAV- and TRBV-specific primers primed first-strand cDNA, covering alpha and beta chains. Both a constant-region primer and a V-primer adapter served to amplify TCRs across roughly 22 PCR cycles. TCRdb reprocessed the reads via MiXCR and lists one record per CDR3 protein. The sample has roughly 60,000 distinct CDR3 sequences, less than 25% seen once. Many counts were recorded for this clonotype. This sample's time point: before trial treatment. Those eligible were patients bearing advanced solid tumors lacking tumor-infiltrating lymphocytes.

The chain recombines TRBV24-1 with TRBJ1-5; 7 bases align to TRBD1. The TCR comes from a male donor with prostate cancer. Sequencing used PBMCs, obtained before treatment. CDR3 sequence (DNA): TGTGCCACCAGTGACTCCGGGACAGTATTTCAGCCCCAGCATTTT. This encodes CATSDSGTVFQPQHF.